The source of this TCR beta chain is a study of CD8 T cells in ankylosing spondylitis. Findings and limits, study-wide: It appeared that ankylosing spondylitis blood was characterized by a TCR beta motif of under ten highly homologous variants. Reports say disease-linked clones showed up significantly more in matched ankylosing spondylitis synovial fluid.

As the method for making TCR beta libraries, quantitative 5'-RACE with molecular barcodes was used. TCRdb recomputed calls from the 5' RACE reads with MiXCR, one row per CDR3 protein. The table lists 350,000 or so distinct CDR3 sequences, 7% to 9% of them singletons, with 13% to 15% in the top ten. This clonotype was observed at least ten times. The antigen remains unidentified. Trimming left V 3 bases short and J 5 bases short, with 13 bases between. This CDR3 has 14 residues. CDR1 and CDR2 from the germline V gene are SGHVS and FQNEAQ. Sequences were obtained from blood, either unsorted or a sorted T cell fraction (not recorded which). The chain uses TRBV7-8 and TRBJ2-5, with D possibly TRBD1 on 5 matching bases. The receptor was isolated from a male donor with ankylosing spondylitis. CDR3 DNA sequence: TGTGCCAGCAGCTTCTCGGCAGGGTTGGAGACCCAGTACTTC. It translates to CASSFSAGLETQYF.